One and the same sample provided the 24 T cell receptor beta chains below, sequenced in a study of T cell responses to AZD1222 COVID-19 vaccine. The method was immunoSEQ multiplex PCR; TCRdb's version includes in-frame clones alone and lacks a portion of them. This table has 45,000 or so clones, about 90% appearing once. This specimen was peripheral blood, taken 28 days after the second AZD1222 dose. The receptors originated from an adult who received the AZD1222 COVID-19 vaccine.

The J gene is TRBJ1-3, the V gene TRBV4-1; D gene uncertain. V shed 1 base and J shed 3 bases, with 10 bases lying between them. The CDR3 consists of 15 residues. Germline CDR1 MGHRA, CDR2 YSYEKL. CDR3 sequence (DNA): TGCGCCAGCAGCCAAGCCGACCGAGATGGAAACACCATATATTTT. Amino acids: CASSQADRDGNTIYF.

The chain joins TRBV6-5 to TRBJ1-6, with 9 bases lining up with TRBD1. Germline V lookup: CDR1 MNHEY, CDR2 SVGAGI. The CDR3 has 16 residues. V was pared by 4 bases and J by 1 base, with 2 bases of the junction left unmatched. The CDR3 DNA sequence: TGTGCCAGCAGTTCGGACAGGGGTTCCTATAATTCACCCCTCCACTTT. Residues: CASSSDRGSYNSPLHF.

This chain links TRBV6-5 with TRBJ1-6; TRBD1 matches 10 bases. The CDR3 runs 14 residues. Germline lookup yields CDR1 MNHEY and CDR2 SVGAGI. The ends lost 4 bases at V and 6 bases at J; junction bases unmatched: 0. CDR3 sequence reads: CASSWTGGNSPLHF. In DNA form, the CDR3 reads TGTGCCAGCAGTTGGACAGGGGGTAATTCACCCCTCCACTTT.

The rearrangement uses TRBV30 and TRBJ1-4; D is perhaps TRBD1 (5 bases). CDR3 length: 15 residues. The germline gives CDR1 GTSNPN, CDR2 SVGIG (reference sequence). With 2 bases removed from V and 8 bases from J, the gap between germline ends came to 18 bases. CDR3 sequence reads: CAWSFAGTLREKLFF. CDR3 nucleotide sequence: TGTGCCTGGAGTTTCGCCGGGACTTTACGCGAAAAACTGTTTTTT.

The chain joins TRBV11-2 to TRBJ2-7; the match to TRBD1 covers 8 bases. The V gene end was trimmed by 5 bases and the J gene end by 5 bases; junction bases not matched to a gene: 11. The CDR3 has 15 amino acids. Per the germline V gene, CDR1 is SGHAT and CDR2 is FQNNGV. The CDR3 spells CASSPIRTGKNEQYF. The DNA for the CDR3 is TGTGCCAGCAGCCCGATTCGGACAGGGAAAAACGAGCAGTACTTC. The complete variable domain, with remaining parts taken from reference TRBV11-2 and TRBJ2-7, reads EAGVAQSPRYKIIEKRQSVAFWCNPISGHATLYWYQQILGQGPKLLIQFQNNGVVDDSQLPKDRFSAERLKGVDSTLKIQPAKLEDSAVYLCASSPIRTGKNEQYFGPGTRLTVT.

This clone was observed once. V usage is TRBV7-8 and J usage is TRBJ1-1; no clear D. Deletions cut 2 bases from V and 2 bases from J, with 9 bases between. This CDR3 has 14 amino acids. Germline V gives CDR1 SGHVS, CDR2 FQNEAQ. CDR3 amino acids: CASSLMRLNTEAFF. CDR3 bases: TGTGCCAGCAGCTTAATGAGACTAAACACTGAAGCTTTCTTT.

The rearrangement links TRBV29-1 to TRBJ2-7; D is unresolved. The CDR3 is made up of 13 amino acids. Germline CDR1 reads SQVTM; CDR2 reads ANQGSEA. Trimming removed 0 bases at V and 5 bases at J, with 11 bases between. The CDR3 sequence: CSVEDQAGHEQYF. DNA for the CDR3: TGCAGCGTTGAAGATCAGGCAGGCCACGAGCAGTACTTC.

This chain uses TRBV3-1 (or the pseudogene TRBV3-2) with TRBJ1-2; D unclear. The V end was cut by 0 bases, the J end by 7 bases, with 6 bases between. This CDR3 has 12 amino acids. Germline CDR1 and CDR2: LGHDT and YNNKEL (reference sequence). Here the CDR3 reads CASSQERGGYTF. In DNA, the CDR3 is TGTGCCAGCAGCCAAGAGCGGGGTGGCTACACCTTC.

V and J are TRBV19 and TRBJ1-2, with D perhaps TRBD1 (5 bases). This CDR3 contains 15 residues. Trimming took off 3 bases at V and 8 bases at J, with 19 bases between the two ends. Germline CDR1 and CDR2: LNHDA and SQIVND (reference sequence). CDR3 DNA: TGTGCCAGTAGTATCTCTAGGGGACGTTCGTCGGGCTACACCTTC. This translates into CASSISRGRSSGYTF.

This clone came up once. This chain uses TRBV19 with TRBJ2-1, with 11 bases lining up with TRBD1. CDR1 LNHDA and CDR2 SQIVND come from the germline V gene (reference sequence). Losses at the gene ends were 3 bases for V and 7 bases for J; bases not matched to a gene: 8. This CDR3 is 16 amino acids long. The CDR3, as DNA: TGTGCCAGTAGTATCATCGTTGGACAGGGGGCTAATGAGCAGTTCTTC. Protein product: CASSIIVGQGANEQFF.

This CDR3 is CASSPWAGGLNEQFF. CDR3 in DNA: TGTGCCAGCTCCCCCTGGGCGGGGGGTTTGAATGAGCAGTTCTTC. The gene calls are TRBV3-1 (or the pseudogene TRBV3-2) and TRBJ2-1, with 8 nucleotides matching TRBD2. The germline CDR1 and CDR2 sequences are LGHDT and YNNKEL (reference sequence). This CDR3 has 15 residues. With V trimmed by 8 bases and J by 7 bases, 13 bases remained unmatched.

Comment on this clone: The junction and the germline gene differ at one end; a read error may be behind it. The V and J genes are TRBV7-2 and TRBJ1-3; TRBD1 matches at 7 bases. Germline CDR1 and CDR2: SGHTA and FQGNSA. This CDR3 comprises 15 residues. The CDR3 protein is CASSLVGRQGRSRDF. The CDR3, as DNA: TGTGCCAGCAGCTTAGTAGGGCGACAGGGTCGCTCAAGAGATTTT.

This rearrangement joins TRBV12-3 or TRBV12-4 to TRBJ1-2; 11 bases fit TRBD1. The CDR3 loop spans 13 amino acids. After removal of 5 bases from V and 8 bases from J, the junction contained 4 bases not matched to a gene. As DNA, the CDR3 is TGTGCCAGCAGTCGGACAGGGGGCGCGGGCTACACCTTC. Encoded protein: CASSRTGGAGYTF.

Only a few counts were recorded for this clone. CDR3 in DNA: TGTGCCAGTAATGAGGGGGCTTCCTATAATTCACCCCTCCACTTT. It codes for CASNEGASYNSPLHF. The rearrangement joins TRBV19 to TRBJ1-6; 7 nucleotides align to TRBD1. V lost 7 bases and J lost 1; bases outside the gene matches: 4. CDR1 and CDR2 from the germline V gene are LNHDA and SQIVND (reference sequence). The CDR3 runs to 15 residues.

This rearrangement joins TRBV30 to TRBJ1-5; D is ambiguous. Deletions cut 1 base from V and 5 bases from J, with 12 bases between. The CDR3 consists of 14 residues. Germline-derived CDR1 and CDR2 are GTSNPN and SVGIG (reference sequence). The CDR3 region is CAWSGGSGDQPQHF. The CDR3 DNA follows: TGTGCCTGGAGTGGCGGGAGTGGGGATCAGCCCCAGCATTTT.

The chain is built from TRBV4-2 and TRBJ2-2; 13 bases are shared with TRBD2. Germline CDR1 and CDR2: LGHNA and YNFKEQ. This CDR3 is built from 18 residues. V was clipped by 5 bases and J by 3 bases; unmatched bases: 9. CDR3 in amino acids: CASSGPLTSGGHTGELFF. Here the CDR3 DNA reads TGTGCCAGCAGCGGACCGCTGACTAGCGGGGGGCACACCGGGGAGCTGTTTTTT.

The CDR3 here is CASSSNNLNTEAFF. The CDR3 bases are TGTGCCAGCAGCTCTAACAACTTGAACACTGAAGCTTTCTTT. The chain has TRBV5-5 and TRBJ1-1; no clear D gene. Trimming removed 3 bases at V and 0 bases at J, with 9 bases between. Germline V gene data show CDR1 as SGHKS and CDR2 as YYEKEE (reference sequence). The CDR3 has 14 amino acids.

This clone has just a few counts. J is TRBJ1-3 and V is TRBV19; 7 positions match TRBD1. CDR3 length equals 14 residues. Germline V gene lookup returns CDR1 LNHDA and CDR2 SQIVND (reference sequence). Unmatched junction bases numbered 7, after V lost 10 bases and J lost 1 base. The CDR3 is CATIETGSGNTIYF. The CDR3 bases are TGTGCCACAATTGAGACAGGGTCTGGAAACACCATATATTTT.

The V call is TRBV12-5, the J call TRBJ1-1; TRBD1 might be the D (6 bases). The germline V and J ends were trimmed by 4 bases and 0 bases, with 12 bases remaining between them. The CDR3 totals 15 residues. Per germline, CDR1 LGHNT and CDR2 FRNRAP. The CDR3 protein is CASGSEGGLNTEAFF. The DNA for the CDR3 is TGTGCTAGTGGTTCCGAGGGGGGATTGAACACTGAAGCTTTCTTT.

The chain employs TRBV7-9 and TRBJ2-1, with a weak D call TRBD2 (7 bases). The germline gives CDR1 SEHNR, CDR2 FQNEAQ (reference sequence). This CDR3 has 14 residues. V was pared by 4 bases and J by 11 bases, with 18 bases between. In DNA form, the CDR3 reads TGTGCCAGCAGCTCCGATACAAGCGGGGACAAGCAGTTCTTC. Amino acid sequence: CASSSDTSGDKQFF.

Only one count was recorded for this clone. The CDR3 DNA reads as TGTGCCAGCACCCTTTTAGGAGGCGAGCAGTACTTC. It encodes CASTLLGGEQYF. The V call is TRBV11-2, the J call TRBJ2-7; tentatively, D is TRBD2 (5 bases). This CDR3 contains 12 residues. V was trimmed by 7 bases and J by 6 bases, leaving 13 bases between them. Germline V gene lookup returns CDR1 SGHAT and CDR2 FQNNGV.

The chain joins TRBV14 to TRBJ1-5; D is ambiguous. This CDR3 has 16 residues. V was shortened by 0 bases and J by 6 bases, with 15 bases between the two germline ends. In germline, CDR1 is SGHDN, CDR2 FVKESK. CDR3 loop: CASSQESPTALQPQHF. DNA of the CDR3: TGTGCCAGCAGCCAAGAATCTCCGACGGCCCTTCAGCCCCAGCATTTT. Combining the CDR3 with reference TRBV14 and TRBJ1-5 gives the whole variable domain EAGVTQFPSHSVIEKGQTVTLRCDPISGHDNLYWYRRVMGKEIKFLLHFVKESKQDESGMPNNRFLAERTGGTYSTLKVQPAELEDSGVYFCASSQESPTALQPQHFGDGTRLSIL.

This chain connects TRBV6-2 or TRBV6-3 to TRBJ2-7; possible D gene TRBD1, 5 bases. In germline, CDR1 is MNHEY, CDR2 SVGEGT. CDR3 length equals 15 residues. With 2 bases removed from V and 3 bases from J, the gap between germline ends came to 14 bases. The CDR3 reads CASSYLSRVDYEQYF. The CDR3 nucleotides are TGTGCCAGCAGTTACCTGTCCAGGGTTGACTACGAGCAGTACTTC.

V gene TRBV4-1 combines with J gene TRBJ2-2; the match to TRBD1 covers 7 bases. V lost 3 bases, J lost 3 bases, and 10 bases stayed unmatched. Germline V gene lookup returns CDR1 MGHRA and CDR2 YSYEKL. This CDR3 contains 17 residues. The CDR3 reads CASSHIGRDRHTGELFF. The CDR3 region has the DNA TGCGCCAGCAGCCACATCGGCCGGGACAGACACACCGGGGAGCTGTTTTTT.